This TCR beta chain was recorded in a study of shared clonotypes between healthy human individuals. Using immunoSEQ multiplex PCR, the repertoire was profiled, and TCRdb retains in-frame clones only, with some absent. The sample holds roughly 2.1 million clones, 93% seen once. Terminally differentiated effector memory CD45RA+ cells were left out of the naive CD8 fraction, which was CD45RO-negative and positively selected for CCR7. Sequences were obtained from naive CD8+ T cells from PBMCs. This clonotype was sampled from a man aged 18 to 35 in good health. Some clones in this sample may be carry-over from other donors' samples.

CDR3 sequence reads: CASILITVYEQYF. The CDR3 coding sequence is TGTGCCAGTATATTGATAACCGTCTACGAGCAGTACTTC. V and J are TRBV19 and TRBJ2-7; D remains ambiguous. Germline CDR1 LNHDA, CDR2 SQIVND (reference sequence). There are 13 residues in the CDR3. V lost 7 bases, J lost 3 bases, and 13 bases lay in between.